These 17 T cell receptor beta chains came from one sample sequenced in a study of blood T cells in healthy people across ages. The use of a sample-barcoded 5' primer and a J-beta primer mix characterized a second PCR of roughly 6 to 11 cycles. MiXCR, applied by TCRdb to the 5' RACE reads, yields one record per CDR3 protein. The table lists about 1.4 million distinct CDR3 sequences, approximately 59% of them singletons. Specimen: blood. Receptors originate from a young man in good health.

The chain couples TRBV2 to TRBJ2-7, with D possibly TRBD1 on 5 matching bases. Germline values: CDR1 SNHLY, CDR2 FYNNEI. Trimming pared 0 bases from V and 0 bases from J, leaving 12 bases between. The CDR3 extends over 16 amino acids. CDR3 loop: CASSEAAGFASYEQYF. CDR3 DNA: TGTGCCAGCAGTGAAGCAGCAGGGTTTGCCTCCTACGAGCAGTACTTC.

The chain couples TRBV7-9 to TRBJ1-1, with D possibly matching TRBD1 (6 bases). The CDR3 extends over 13 amino acids. V was pared by 6 bases and J by 5 bases, with 13 bases between. Germline CDR1 SEHNR, CDR2 FQNEAQ (reference sequence). CDR3 region: CASSHLGGTEAFF. The CDR3 coding sequence is TGTGCCAGCAGTCATCTAGGGGGTACTGAAGCTTTCTTT.

This clonotype was seen only a few times. This sequence joins TRBV12-3 or TRBV12-4 and TRBJ2-3; D is uncertain. V dropped 3 bases and J dropped 8 bases, with 9 bases sitting between them. The CDR3 has 12 amino acids. The CDR3 DNA sequence: TGTGCCAGCAGTTTTCGGTATAGTACGCAGTATTTT. This sequence encodes CASSFRYSTQYF.

The chain employs TRBV6-5 and TRBJ2-7, with D perhaps matching TRBD1 (5 bases). The ends were cut back, 0 bases at V and 4 bases at J, with 25 bases in the middle. This CDR3 is 19 amino acids long. Germline assignment: CDR1 MNHEY and CDR2 SVGAGI. CDR3 in amino acids: CASSYSKTAQPLGSYEQYF. As DNA, the CDR3 is TGTGCCAGCAGTTACTCGAAGACAGCCCAGCCGCTGGGGTCTTACGAGCAGTACTTC.

This clonotype was seen only a few times. V is TRBV6-5 and J is TRBJ2-7, with a weak D call TRBD2 (5 bases). Germline V lookup: CDR1 MNHEY, CDR2 SVGAGI. V was cut by 0 bases and J by 3 bases, with 12 bases left in between. This CDR3 has 15 amino acids. CDR3 DNA: TGTGCCAGCAGTTACTCGAATTACGAGGGCTACGAGCAGTACTTC. This codes for CASSYSNYEGYEQYF.

V and J are TRBV9 and TRBJ1-2; the D gene is possibly TRBD1 (5 bases). The CDR3 contains 14 residues. The V end was cut by 0 bases, the J end by 7 bases, with 13 bases between. Germline V gives CDR1 SGDLS, CDR2 YYNGEE. CDR3 residues: CASSVGGASAGYTF. The CDR3 nucleotides read TGTGCCAGCAGCGTAGGGGGCGCATCCGCTGGCTACACCTTC.

Only a few counts were recorded for this clonotype. The V and J genes are TRBV14 and TRBJ1-6, with D unclear. Germline CDR1 is SGHDN and CDR2 is FVKESK. The CDR3 contains 11 residues. Trimming removed 5 bases from V and 7 bases from J, with 3 bases in between. DNA for the CDR3: TGTGCCAGCAGCGGGAATTCACCCCTCCACTTT. Its protein is CASSGNSPLHF. Supplemented by reference TRBV14 and TRBJ1-6, the full variable domain reads EAGVTQFPSHSVIEKGQTVTLRCDPISGHDNLYWYRRVMGKEIKFLLHFVKESKQDESGMPNNRFLAERTGGTYSTLKVQPAELEDSGVYFCASSGNSPLHFGNGTRLTVT.

In its sample, this clonotype was seen a few times. The chain links TRBV6-1 to TRBJ2-4; TRBD2 matches 12 bases. Germline V gene data show CDR1 as MNHNS and CDR2 as SASEGT. J was trimmed by 6 bases and V by 5 bases; bases with no gene match: 5. This CDR3 comprises 15 residues. CDR3 sequence: CASSSSGGALNIQYF. The CDR3 DNA follows: TGTGCCAGCAGTTCTAGCGGGGGGGCCTTAAACATTCAGTACTTC.

The chain couples TRBV7-6 to TRBJ1-1, with D hard to call. Germline V CDR1 and CDR2: SGHVS, FNYEAQ. CDR3 length equals 12 residues. Trimming took off 0 bases at V and 11 bases at J, with 10 bases between the two ends. CDR3: CASSLAGERAFF. The CDR3 DNA is TGTGCCAGCAGCTTAGCCGGAGAGAGGGCTTTCTTT.

This chain connects TRBV12-3 or TRBV12-4 to TRBJ2-2; D is unresolved. The CDR3 consists of 14 residues. V dropped 5 bases and J dropped 8 bases, with 15 bases sitting between them. CDR3 sequence (DNA): TGTGCCAGCAGTCCACCCAAAGACCAGGGGGAGCTGTTTTTT. It is translated as CASSPPKDQGELFF.

This chain uses TRBV6-5 with TRBJ2-7; D remains ambiguous. Deletions cut 1 base from V and 0 bases from J, with 10 bases between. CDR1 and CDR2 (germline): MNHEY, SVGAGI. The CDR3 is 15 amino acids. CDR3 bases: TGTGCCAGCAGTTACTTACTCGGAAGCTCCTACGAGCAGTACTTC. Encoded protein: CASSYLLGSSYEQYF.

The rearrangement uses TRBV27 and TRBJ2-7; 7 bases align to TRBD2. Unmatched junction bases numbered 4, after V lost 5 bases and J lost 3 bases. From germline, CDR1 is MNHEY and CDR2 SMNVEV (reference sequence). CDR3 length: 13 amino acids. The CDR3 DNA follows: TGTGCCAGCAGTAGCGGGATGGGCTACGAGCAGTACTTC. Residues: CASSSGMGYEQYF.

This clonotype has just one count. This chain uses TRBV5-6 with TRBJ1-2; weak D call: TRBD1 (6 bases). In germline, CDR1 is SGHDT, CDR2 YYEEEE. V lost 2 bases, J lost 4 bases, and 12 bases lay in between. The CDR3 has 14 amino acids. Here the CDR3 reads CASSLPGEIYGYTF. The DNA for the CDR3 is TGTGCCAGCAGCTTACCAGGGGAGATCTATGGCTACACCTTC.

The rearrangement joins TRBV4-3 to TRBJ2-3; 11 bases are shared with TRBD2. V gave up 2 bases and J gave up 5 bases; unmatched junction bases: 6. Germline assignment: CDR1 LGHNA and CDR2 YSLEER. The CDR3 covers 16 residues. CDR3 coding DNA: TGCGCCAGCAGCCAATTAGCGGGGGGGCTAAAAGATACGCAGTATTTT. Protein: CASSQLAGGLKDTQYF.

This clonotype was found once. This sequence joins TRBV11-2 and TRBJ2-3, with D possibly called TRBD1 or TRBD2 (5 bases each). CDR3 size: 15 residues. The V and J ends lost 6 bases and 4 bases respectively, with 17 bases between them. Per the germline V gene, CDR1 is SGHAT and CDR2 is FQNNGV. The DNA of the CDR3 is TGTGCCAGCAGGGTGTCGGGCCAGGGAGCAGATACGCAGTATTTT. This sequence encodes CASRVSGQGADTQYF.

V and J are TRBV4-1 and TRBJ2-1; TRBD2 is a possible D gene (6 bases). V was cut by 1 base and J by 4 bases, with 8 bases left in between. Germline assignment: CDR1 MGHRA and CDR2 YSYEKL. There are 14 residues in the CDR3. The CDR3 is CASSQVEGYNEQFF. The CDR3 DNA is TGCGCCAGCAGCCAAGTGGAGGGTTACAATGAGCAGTTCTTC.

The V call is TRBV20-1, the J call TRBJ1-1; D might be TRBD1 (5 bases). Trimming cost V 5 bases and J 1 base, with 8 bases left between them. From germline, CDR1 is DFQATT and CDR2 SNEGSKA (reference sequence). The CDR3 extends over 12 amino acids. The CDR3 DNA reads TGCAGTGCTGCCAGGGCGAACACTGAAGCTTTCTTT. It encodes CSAARANTEAFF.